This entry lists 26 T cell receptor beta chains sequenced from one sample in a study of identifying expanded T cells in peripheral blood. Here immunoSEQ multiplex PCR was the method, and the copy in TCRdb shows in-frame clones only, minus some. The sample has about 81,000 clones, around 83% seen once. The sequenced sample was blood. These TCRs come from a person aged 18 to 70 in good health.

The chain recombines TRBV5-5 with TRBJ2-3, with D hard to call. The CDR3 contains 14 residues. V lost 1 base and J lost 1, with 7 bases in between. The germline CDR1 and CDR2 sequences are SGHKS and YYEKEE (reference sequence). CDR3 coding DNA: TGTGCCAGCAGCTTGCAGACCGGCACAGATACGCAGTATTTT. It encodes CASSLQTGTDTQYF.

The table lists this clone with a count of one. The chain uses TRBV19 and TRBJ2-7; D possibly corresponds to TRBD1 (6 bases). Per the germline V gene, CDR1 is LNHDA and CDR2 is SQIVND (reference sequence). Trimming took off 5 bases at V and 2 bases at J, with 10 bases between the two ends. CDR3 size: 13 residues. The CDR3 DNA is TGTGCCAGTAGTTTCGGACAGACCTACGAGCAGTACTTC. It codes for CASSFGQTYEQYF.

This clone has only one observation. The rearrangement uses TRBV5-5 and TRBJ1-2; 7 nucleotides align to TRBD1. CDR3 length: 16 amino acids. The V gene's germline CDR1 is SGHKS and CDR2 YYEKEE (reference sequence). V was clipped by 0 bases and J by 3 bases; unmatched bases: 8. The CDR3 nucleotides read TGTGCCAGCAGCTTGGCCTGGCAGGGGGGAGACTATGGCTACACCTTC. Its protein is CASSLAWQGGDYGYTF.

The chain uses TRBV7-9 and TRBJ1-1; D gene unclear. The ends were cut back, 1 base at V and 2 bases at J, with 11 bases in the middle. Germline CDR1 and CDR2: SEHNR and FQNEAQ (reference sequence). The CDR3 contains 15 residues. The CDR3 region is CASSLGTSENTEAFF. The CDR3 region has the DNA TGTGCCAGCAGCTTAGGAACCTCCGAAAACACTGAAGCTTTCTTT.

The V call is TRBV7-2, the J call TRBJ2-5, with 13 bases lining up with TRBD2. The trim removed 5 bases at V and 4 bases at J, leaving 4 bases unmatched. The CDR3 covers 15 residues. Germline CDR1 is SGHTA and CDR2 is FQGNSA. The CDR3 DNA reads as TGTGCCAGCAGCCGGACTAGCGGGAGTGGAGAGACCCAGTACTTC. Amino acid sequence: CASSRTSGSGETQYF.

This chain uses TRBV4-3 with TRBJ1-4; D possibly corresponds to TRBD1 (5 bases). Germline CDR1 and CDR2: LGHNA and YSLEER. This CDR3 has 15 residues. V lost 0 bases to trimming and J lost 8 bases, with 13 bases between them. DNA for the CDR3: TGCGCCAGCAGCCAAGATAGAGGGGCCGAGGAAAAACTGTTTTTT. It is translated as CASSQDRGAEEKLFF.

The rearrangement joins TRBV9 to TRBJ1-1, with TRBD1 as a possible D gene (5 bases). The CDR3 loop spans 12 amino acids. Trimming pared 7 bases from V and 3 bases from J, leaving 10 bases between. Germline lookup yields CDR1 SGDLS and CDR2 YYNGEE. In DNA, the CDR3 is TGTGCCAGCTTGCCCAGGGACACTGAAGCTTTCTTT. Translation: CASLPRDTEAFF.

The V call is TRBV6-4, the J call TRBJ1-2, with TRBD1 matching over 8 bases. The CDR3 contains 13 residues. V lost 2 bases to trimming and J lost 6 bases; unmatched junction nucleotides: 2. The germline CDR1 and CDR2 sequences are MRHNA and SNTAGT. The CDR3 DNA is TGTGCCAGCAGTGACAACAGGGGGGATGGCTACACCTTC. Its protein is CASSDNRGDGYTF.

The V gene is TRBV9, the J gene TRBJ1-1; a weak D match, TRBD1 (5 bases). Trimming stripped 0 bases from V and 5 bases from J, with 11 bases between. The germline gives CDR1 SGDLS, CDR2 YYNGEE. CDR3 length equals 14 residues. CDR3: CASSVASWGTEAFF. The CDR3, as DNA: TGTGCCAGCAGCGTAGCTTCGTGGGGGACTGAAGCTTTCTTT.

The DNA for the CDR3 is TGCGCCAGCAGTCGTGGACTAGCGGGAGATGGTACCGGGGAGCTGTTTTTT. This gives the protein CASSRGLAGDGTGELFF. The gene calls are TRBV4-3 and TRBJ2-2; 13 bases agree with TRBD2. Germline lookup yields CDR1 LGHNA and CDR2 YSLEER. V shed 6 bases, J shed 5 bases, and the junction held 9 bases outside the gene matches. This CDR3 has 17 amino acids.

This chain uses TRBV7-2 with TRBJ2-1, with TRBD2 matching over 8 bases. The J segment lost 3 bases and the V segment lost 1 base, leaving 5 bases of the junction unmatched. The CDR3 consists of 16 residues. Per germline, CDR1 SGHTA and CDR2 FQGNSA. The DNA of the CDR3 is TGTGCCAGCAGCTTAGATCAGGGACTAGACTACAATGAGCAGTTCTTC. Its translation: CASSLDQGLDYNEQFF.

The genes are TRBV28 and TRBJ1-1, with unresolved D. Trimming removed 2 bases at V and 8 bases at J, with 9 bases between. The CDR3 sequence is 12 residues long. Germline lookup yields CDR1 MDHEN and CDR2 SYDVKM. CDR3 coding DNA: TGTGCCAGCAGTTTAGCGGGGTGGGAAGCTTTCTTT. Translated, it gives CASSLAGWEAFF.

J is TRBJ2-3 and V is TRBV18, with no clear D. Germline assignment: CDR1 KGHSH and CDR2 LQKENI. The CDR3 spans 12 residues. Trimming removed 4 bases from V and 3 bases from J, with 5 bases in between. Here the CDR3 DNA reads TGTGCCAGCTCACGGGTTACAGATACGCAGTATTTT. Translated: CASSRVTDTQYF.

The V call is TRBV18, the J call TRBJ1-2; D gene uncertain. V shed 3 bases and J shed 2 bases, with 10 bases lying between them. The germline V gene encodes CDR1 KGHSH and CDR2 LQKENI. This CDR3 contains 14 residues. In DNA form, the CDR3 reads TGTGCCAGCTCACCTCGGACGGAAAACTATGGCTACACCTTC. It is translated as CASSPRTENYGYTF.

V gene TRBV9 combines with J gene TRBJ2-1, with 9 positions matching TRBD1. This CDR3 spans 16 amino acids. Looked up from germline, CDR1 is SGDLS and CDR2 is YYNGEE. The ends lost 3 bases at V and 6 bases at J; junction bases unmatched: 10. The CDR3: CASSAGGQGIGNEQFF. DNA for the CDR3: TGTGCCAGCAGCGCCGGGGGACAGGGCATAGGCAATGAGCAGTTCTTC.

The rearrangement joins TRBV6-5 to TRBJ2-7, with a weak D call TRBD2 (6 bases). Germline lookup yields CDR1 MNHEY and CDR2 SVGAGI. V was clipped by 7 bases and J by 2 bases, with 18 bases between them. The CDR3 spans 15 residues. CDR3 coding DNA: TGTGCCAGCACACGCCATGGGCGGGAAGCCTACGAGCAGTACTTC. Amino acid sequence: CASTRHGREAYEQYF.

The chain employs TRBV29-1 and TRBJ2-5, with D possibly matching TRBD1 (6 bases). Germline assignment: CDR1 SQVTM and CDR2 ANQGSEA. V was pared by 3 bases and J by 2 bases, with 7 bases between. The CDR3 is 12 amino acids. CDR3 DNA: TGCAGCGTTGATGGACAGCAAGAGACCCAGTACTTC. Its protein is CSVDGQQETQYF.

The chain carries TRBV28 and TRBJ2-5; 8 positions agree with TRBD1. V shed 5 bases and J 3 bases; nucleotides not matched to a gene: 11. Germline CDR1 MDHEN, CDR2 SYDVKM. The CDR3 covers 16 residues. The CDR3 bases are TGTGCCAGCAGTCTGGACAGGGTTGGGGAGGAAGAGACCCAGTACTTC. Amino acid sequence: CASSLDRVGEEETQYF. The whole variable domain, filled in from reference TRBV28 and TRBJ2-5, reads DVKVTQSSRYLVKRTGEKVFLECVQDMDHENMFWYRQDPGLGLRLIYFSYDVKMKEKGDIPEGYSVSREKKERFSLILESASTNQTSMYLCASSLDRVGEEETQYFGPGTRLLVL.

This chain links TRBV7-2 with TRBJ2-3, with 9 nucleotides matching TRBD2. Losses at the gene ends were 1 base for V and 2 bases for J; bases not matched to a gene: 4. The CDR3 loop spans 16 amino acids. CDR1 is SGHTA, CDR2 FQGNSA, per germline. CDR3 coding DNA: TGTGCCAGCAGCTTAGGGGCTAGCGGGATCACAGATACGCAGTATTTT. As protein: CASSLGASGITDTQYF.

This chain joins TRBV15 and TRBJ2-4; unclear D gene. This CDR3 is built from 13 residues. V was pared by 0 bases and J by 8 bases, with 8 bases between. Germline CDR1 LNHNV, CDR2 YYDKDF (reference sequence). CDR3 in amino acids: CATSRDQTDIQYF. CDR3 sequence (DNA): TGTGCCACCAGCAGAGATCAGACGGACATTCAGTACTTC. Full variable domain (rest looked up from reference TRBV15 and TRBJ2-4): DAMVIQNPRYQVTQFGKPVTLSCSQTLNHNVMYWYQQKSSQAPKLLFHYYDKDFNNEADTPDNFQSRRPNTSFCFLDIRSPGLGDTAMYLCATSRDQTDIQYFGAGTRLSVL.

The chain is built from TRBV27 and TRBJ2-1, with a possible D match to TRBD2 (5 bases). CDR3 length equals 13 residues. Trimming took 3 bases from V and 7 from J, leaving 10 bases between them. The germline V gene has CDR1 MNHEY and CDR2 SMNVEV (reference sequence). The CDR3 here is CASSFLGGNEQFF. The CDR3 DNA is TGTGCCAGCAGTTTTCTTGGCGGGAATGAGCAGTTCTTC.

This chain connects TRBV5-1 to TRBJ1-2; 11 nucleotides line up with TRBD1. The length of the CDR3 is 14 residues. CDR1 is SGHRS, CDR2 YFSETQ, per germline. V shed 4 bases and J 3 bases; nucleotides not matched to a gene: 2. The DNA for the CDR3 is TGCGCCAGCAGCCCGGGACAGGGGGACTATGGCTACACCTTC. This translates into CASSPGQGDYGYTF.

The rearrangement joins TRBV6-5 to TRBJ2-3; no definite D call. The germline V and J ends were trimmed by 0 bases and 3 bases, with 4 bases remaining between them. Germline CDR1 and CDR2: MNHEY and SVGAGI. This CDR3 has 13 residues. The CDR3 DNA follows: TGTGCCAGCAGTTACTCGATGACAGATACGCAGTATTTT. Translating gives CASSYSMTDTQYF.

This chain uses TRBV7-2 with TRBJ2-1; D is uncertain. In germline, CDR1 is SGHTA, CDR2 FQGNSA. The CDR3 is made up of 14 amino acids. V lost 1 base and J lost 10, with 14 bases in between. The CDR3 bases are TGTGCCAGCAGCTTAGGGCGATCTGGCGGCGAGCAGTTCTTC. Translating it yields CASSLGRSGGEQFF.

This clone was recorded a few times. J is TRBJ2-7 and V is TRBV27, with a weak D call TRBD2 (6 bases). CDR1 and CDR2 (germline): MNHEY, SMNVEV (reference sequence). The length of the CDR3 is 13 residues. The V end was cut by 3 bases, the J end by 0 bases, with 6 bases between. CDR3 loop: CASSLGLSYEQYF. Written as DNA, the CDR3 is TGTGCCAGCAGTTTGGGACTCTCCTACGAGCAGTACTTC.

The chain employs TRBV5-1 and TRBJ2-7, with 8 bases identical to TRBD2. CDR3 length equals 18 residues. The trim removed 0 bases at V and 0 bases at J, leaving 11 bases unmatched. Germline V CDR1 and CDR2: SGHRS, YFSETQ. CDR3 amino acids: CASSLGDLSGMASYEQYF. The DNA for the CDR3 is TGCGCCAGCAGCTTGGGGGACCTTAGCGGGATGGCCTCCTACGAGCAGTACTTC.